This record covers a single T cell receptor (beta chain). This clone's antigen is unknown. Per-base qualities were not stored, and no clone one base away is much larger. Patients with autoimmune disease history or receiving systemic immunosuppression were excluded from the trial. Peripheral blood for TCR sequencing was drawn from every dose cohort at baseline, at cycle 4 day 1 and at cycle 7 day 1. The samples were taken from a phase I, first-in-human, multicenter, open-label dose-escalation trial of ivuxolimab. The trial enrolled adults with locally advanced or metastatic head and neck squamous cell, hepatocellular, melanoma or renal cell carcinoma. Before TCR sequencing, CD4+ T cells and CD8+ T cells from peripheral blood were sorted into separate populations. CDR1 and CDR2, per the germline V gene, are MNHEY and SVGAGI. Between the V and J ends, shortened by 5 bases and 8 bases respectively, the junction contains 9 bases. The CDR3 sequence holds 12 residues, the cysteine and phenylalanine included. Here the CDR3 DNA is all that survives: 36 bases in frame from base 1.

The sample belongs to a study of OX40 agonist ivuxolimab in advanced cancers. Background for the entire study: Ivuxolimab, which targeted the costimulatory receptor OX40 (CD134), was an agonistic, fully human IgG2 monoclonal antibody. Intravenous ivuxolimab was administered to patients every 2 weeks at six dose levels: 0.01, 0.1, 0.3, 1.5, 3 and 10 mg/kg. Of the approximately 50 dose-escalation patients, hepatocellular carcinoma was present in around 19, melanoma in approximately 15, renal cell carcinoma in 9 and head and neck cancer in 9. In the dose-escalation cohort, roughly four fifths of patients were male, and the mean age was approximately 64 years, with a range of roughly 23 to 85. Patients were allowed to have had prior anti-PD-1, anti-PD-L1 or anti-CTLA-4 therapy, and 40% to 45% of the dose-escalation patients had been treated with checkpoint inhibitors. Partial responses occurred in three dose-escalation patients, of whom one had hepatocellular carcinoma and two had cutaneous melanoma. The point of sequencing TCRbeta in the periphery was to test whether ivuxolimab changed TCR sequence diversity and drove clonal T-cell expansion. The paper describes the monotherapy dose-escalation part (N of about 47 patients) of the phase I trial of ivuxolimab.

To sequence the TCRbeta CDR3 region, genomic DNA was isolated from the sorted cells. The immunoSEQ Assay was used to sequence the TCRbeta CDR3 regions. The table comes from immuneACCESS by way of TCRdb, which keeps in-frame sequences with V and J called. Part of the clones is missing from these tables; in studies checked, under half for an unresolved V gene and the rest for unknown reasons. Across this sample there are more than 80,000 clones, with just under 95% seen only once. The ten largest clones add up to 0.2% to 0.3% of the sample. Overall study results and their limits: The antigen specificity of the clonally expanded peripheral T cells was not determined. Low levels of normalized T-cell clonal expansion were also seen in some patients who did not respond. At doses of 0.1 to 3.0 mg/kg, clonal expansion of both CD4+ and CD8+ blood T cells was observed from baseline to week 6. After ivuxolimab, CD8+ T cells had more expanded clones than CD4+ T cells on average. Partial responders in the 0.1-3.0 mg/kg groups had among the lowest normalized peripheral clonal expansion, especially among CD8+ T cells.

This receptor was taken from an adult with an advanced solid tumor such as melanoma, head and neck, liver or kidney cancer. The chain is encoded by TRBV6-5 joined to TRBJ1-4; TRBD1 might be the D gene, on 6 matching bases. Sample: CD4+ or CD8+ T cells sorted from blood, taken in a trial of the OX40 agonist ivuxolimab. The DNA reads TGTGCCAGCAGTCCTCAGGGGGAAAAACTGTTTTTT. Its translation reads: CASSPQGEKLFF.